The sequence of this T cell receptor beta chain was determined in a study of cytomegalovirus exposure and HLA in healthy donors. Trimming took 5 bases from V and 6 from J, leaving 10 bases between them. The CDR3 loop spans 12 amino acids. Germline V gene lookup returns CDR1 SNHLY and CDR2 FYNNEI. Notes on the study in general: Listed as cytomegalovirus-associated were around 160 TCR beta chains.

This table comes from immunoSEQ multiplex PCR, and its TCRdb copy is limited to in-frame clones, with some not included. The data show 150,000 or so clones, around four fifths seen once. Concerning this clone itself: Its target is unknown.

The J gene is TRBJ1-1, the V gene TRBV2; weak D call: TRBD1 (5 bases). Input material: PBMCs. This sequence originates from a man aged 25-45 years in good health and CMV-seropositive. In DNA form, the CDR3 reads TGTGCCAGCAGTAAGGACACGTCTGAAGCTTTCTTT. Encoded protein: CASSKDTSEAFF.